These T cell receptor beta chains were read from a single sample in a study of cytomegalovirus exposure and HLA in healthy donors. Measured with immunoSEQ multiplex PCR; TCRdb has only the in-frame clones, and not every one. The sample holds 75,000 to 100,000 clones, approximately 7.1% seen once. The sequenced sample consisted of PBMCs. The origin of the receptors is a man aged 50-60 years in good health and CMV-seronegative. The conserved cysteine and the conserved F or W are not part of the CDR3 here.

ASYRIYGYT	TRBV2	TRBJ1-2	9
ASSEAIAAAGANVLT	TRBV6-1	TRBJ2-6	15
SVPGQGPGYT	TRBV29-1	TRBJ1-2	10
ATSRATGTANTGELF	TRBV15	TRBJ2-2	15
ASSQIRGAGVGEAF	TRBV11-2	TRBJ1-1	14
ASSIESSGANVLT	TRBV19	TRBJ2-6	13
ASKGEWYQPQH	TRBV28	TRBJ1-5	11
ASSGGTGAYNEQF	TRBV5-5	TRBJ2-1	13
ASSQTGTSYGYT	TRBV19	TRBJ1-2	12
ASSPEGSSTDTQY	TRBV7-9	TRBJ2-3	13
ASTSAPGGVEPQH	TRBV6-1	TRBJ1-5	13
APHKSGTTDTQY	TRBV6-5	TRBJ2-3	12
ASSLIGQGASYEQY	TRBV5-4	TRBJ2-7	14
AGSLAGIENIQY	TRBV5-4	TRBJ2-4	12
ASSPPERDEQF	TRBV5-4	TRBJ2-1	11
ASSEPGLEQF	TRBV5-1	TRBJ2-1	10
ASSLAAEAYEQY	TRBV5-1	TRBJ2-7	12
ASSLGHGTGGTSSNEQF	TRBV27	TRBJ2-1	17
ASIRGQGISDTQY	TRBV6-1	TRBJ2-3	13
ASSQDWDRGRNEQF	TRBV4-2	TRBJ2-1	14
ASSERWDRGVGAEAF	TRBV6-1	TRBJ1-1	15
ASSPRTSTDTQY	TRBV6-5	TRBJ2-3	12